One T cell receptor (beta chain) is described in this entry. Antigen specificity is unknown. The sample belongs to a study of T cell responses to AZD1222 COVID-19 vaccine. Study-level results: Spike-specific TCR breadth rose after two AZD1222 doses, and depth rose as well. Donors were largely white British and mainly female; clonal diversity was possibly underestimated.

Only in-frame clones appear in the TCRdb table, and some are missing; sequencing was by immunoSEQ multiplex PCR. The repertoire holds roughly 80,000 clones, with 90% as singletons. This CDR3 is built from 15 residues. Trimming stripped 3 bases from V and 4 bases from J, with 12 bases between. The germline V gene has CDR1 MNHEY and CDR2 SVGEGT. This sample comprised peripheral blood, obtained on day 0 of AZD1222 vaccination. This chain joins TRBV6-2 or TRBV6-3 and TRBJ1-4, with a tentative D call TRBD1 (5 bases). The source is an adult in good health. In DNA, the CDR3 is TGTGCCAGCAGTTATGGGGGACTATATAATGAAAAACTGTTTTTT. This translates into CASSYGGLYNEKLFF.